This T cell receptor beta chain was observed in a study of T cells in Graves' hyperthyroidism and ophthalmopathy. Authors of the study amplified TCR beta CDR3 regions from RNA transcripts. Initially, a first-round RT-PCR of the TCR CDR3 employed the HTBI primer set. TCRdb passed the multiplex PCR reads through MiXCR, listing each CDR3 protein once. The table lists about 400,000 distinct CDR3 sequences, roughly 13% of them singletons. This CDR3 spans 14 amino acids. Germline V gives CDR1 SGHKS, CDR2 YYEKEE (reference sequence). V lost 4 bases and J 4 bases, leaving 14 bases between the germline ends. General study results and limits: Appearing also in blood were most of the thyroid clonotypes expanded above 0.001. In the analysis, a 13 V-J model separated ophthalmopathy from stable hyperthyroidism.

This clonotype showed up many times. Its antigen remains unknown. The chain is built from TRBV5-5 and TRBJ1-2; a possible D gene is TRBD1 (5 bases). This TCR was sampled from a young woman with Graves' hyperthyroidism. Sequencing was performed on blood. The CDR3 spells CASSQTGTVYGYTF. The CDR3 DNA sequence: TGTGCCAGCAGCCAGACCGGGACCGTCTATGGCTACACCTTC. Drawing the rest from reference TRBV5-5 and TRBJ1-2, the complete variable domain is DAGVTQSPTHLIKTRGQQVTLRCSPISGHKSVSWYQQVLGQGPQFIFQYYEKEERGRGNFPDRFSARQFPNYSSELNVNALLLGDSALYLCASSQTGTVYGYTFGSGTRLTVV.